Listed below are T cell receptor beta chains from one sample, sequenced in a study of shared clonotypes between healthy human individuals. Sequencing was performed with immunoSEQ multiplex PCR; in TCRdb, only in-frame clones are kept and a portion is missing. Seen here are some 1,100,000 clones, 78% observed once, and the top ten hold 0.52%. Sequencing used memory CD4+ T cells from PBMCs. Receptors originate from a man aged 18 to 29 in good health. Some clones in this sample may be carry-over from other donors' samples. CDR3s include the opening cysteine and the closing phenylalanine or tryptophan. A D gene is named only where the DNA matches it firmly. Part of the rows lack a size; the others show once, few, many or a class for expanded clones.

v_call	clone_size	d_call	j_call	cdr3_aa	cdr3_nt
TRBV5-4	NA	TRBD2	TRBJ2-3	CASSRRLAGVTDTQYF	TGTGCCAGCAGCCGAAGACTAGCGGGAGTGACAGATACGCAGTATTTT
TRBV2	NA	NA	TRBJ2-7	CASSRDGRSYEQYF	TGTGCCAGCAGCCGGGACGGTCGATCCTACGAGCAGTACTTC
TRBV5-1	NA	NA	TRBJ2-7	CASSPRGSFSYEQYF	TGCGCCAGCAGTCCCCGCGGCAGCTTCTCCTACGAGCAGTACTTC
TRBV2	few	NA	TRBJ2-3	CASSWNEADTQYF	TGTGCCAGCAGTTGGAACGAGGCAGATACGCAGTATTTT
TRBV18	few	NA	TRBJ2-2	CASSPRRQSTGELFF	TGTGCCAGCTCACCACGGCGGCAGAGCACCGGGGAGCTGTTTTTT
TRBV6-5	NA	NA	TRBJ2-1	CATLRGPHNEQFF	TGTGCCACCCTCCGAGGGCCCCACAATGAGCAGTTCTTC
TRBV21-1	few	NA	TRBJ1-2	CASTYPGGDRGSYGYTF	TGTGCCAGCACCTACCCAGGAGGGGACCGCGGTTCCTATGGCTACACCTTC
TRBV25-1	NA	TRBD2	TRBJ2-2	CASSPPGGAHGELFF	TGTGCCAGCAGTCCCCCGGGGGGGGCTCACGGGGAGCTGTTTTTT
TRBV6-6	NA	NA	TRBJ2-7	CASSWLPRDYEQYF	TGTGCCAGCAGTTGGCTCCCCAGGGACTACGAGCAGTACTTC
TRBV5-1	NA	NA	TRBJ2-1	CASWPGGGGGEQFF	TGCGCCAGCTGGCCTGGGGGCGGAGGAGGGGAGCAGTTCTTC
TRBV18	NA	NA	TRBJ2-1	CASSLDREEGNEQFF	TGTGCCAGCTCACTTGACAGGGAGGAGGGCAATGAGCAGTTCTTC
TRBV5-1	NA	NA	TRBJ1-1	CASSLEASGEAFF	TGCGCCAGCAGCTTGGAGGCCTCGGGTGAAGCTTTCTTT
TRBV7-9	few	NA	TRBJ2-7	CASSGTYEQYF	TGTGCCAGCAGCGGGACCTACGAGCAGTACTTC
TRBV5-1	NA	NA	TRBJ2-6	CATSGAPTSGANVLTF	TGCGCGACCTCCGGGGCCCCCACCTCTGGGGCCAACGTCCTGACTTTC
TRBV5-1	NA	TRBD1	TRBJ1-5	CASSIGQGNQPQHF	TGCGCCAGCAGCATAGGACAGGGCAATCAGCCCCAGCATTTT
TRBV7-9	once	NA	TRBJ1-3	CASSPRTDSGNTIYF	TGTGCCAGCAGCCCCCGGACGGACTCTGGAAACACCATATATTTT
TRBV27	NA	TRBD1	TRBJ2-3	CARERDRGRDTQYF	TGTGCCAGAGAACGGGACAGGGGGCGGGATACGCAGTATTTT
TRBV10-1	NA	NA	TRBJ2-3	CASSESDTQYF	TGCGCCAGCAGTGAGAGTGATACGCAGTATTTT
TRBV29-1	NA	NA	TRBJ1-2	CSVELQRRDGYTF	TGCAGCGTAGAGCTACAGAGGCGGGACGGCTACACCTTC
TRBV5-1	NA	NA	TRBJ1-3	CASSLSASGSSGNTIYF	TGCGCCAGCAGCTTGTCAGCCTCGGGAAGCTCTGGAAACACCATATATTTT
TRBV11-1	NA	NA	TRBJ1-1	CASSFQDNLAEAFF	TGTGCCAGCAGCTTTCAGGATAATTTGGCCGAAGCTTTCTTT
TRBV11-2	NA	NA	TRBJ2-2	CASSQESGAGTGELFF	TGTGCCAGCAGCCAAGAGTCGGGGGCTGGCACCGGGGAGCTGTTTTTT